One and the same sample provided the 32 T cell receptor beta chains below, sequenced in a study of blood T cell repertoires in COVID-19. The repertoire was sequenced with immunoSEQ multiplex PCR; TCRdb's copy has only in-frame clones and lacks some. The sample records 200,000 to 250,000 clones, more than 80% being singletons. Specimen: PBMCs or T cells enriched from blood (not recorded which). The receptors were sampled from a middle-aged man who had been exposed to COVID-19.

V is TRBV5-4 and J is TRBJ1-1; 8 bases agree with TRBD1. The CDR3 covers 15 residues. The junction had 4 bases not matched to a gene; V was cut back by 3 bases and J by 0 bases. The germline gives CDR1 SGHNT, CDR2 YYREEE (reference sequence). In nucleotides, the CDR3 is TGTGCCAGCAGCTGGACACAGGGGGTGAACACTGAAGCTTTCTTT. This gives the protein CASSWTQGVNTEAFF.

The gene calls are TRBV29-1 and TRBJ2-3, with 14 bases aligning to TRBD2. Trimming took 7 bases from V and 5 from J; bases not matched to a gene: 5. Per germline, CDR1 SQVTM and CDR2 ANQGSEA. The CDR3 runs 14 residues. The CDR3 bases are TGCAGCGCGGGACTAGCGGGAGATGGAGATACGCAGTATTTT. The encoded protein is CSAGLAGDGDTQYF.

The sample holds a few counts of this clone. The chain uses TRBV7-3 and TRBJ1-1; possibly TRBD1 for D (6 bases). Between the trimmed V and J ends, which lost 3 bases and 8 bases, there was a span of 13 bases. The CDR3 totals 13 residues. The germline V gene encodes CDR1 SGHTA and CDR2 FQGTGA. The DNA for the CDR3 is TGTGCCAGCAGCTTGGGCCCCGACAGGGAAGCTTTCTTT. Its translation is CASSLGPDREAFF.

The V and J genes are TRBV18 and TRBJ1-4; possibly TRBD1 for D (5 bases). Germline V lookup: CDR1 KGHSH, CDR2 LQKENI. The CDR3 has 13 residues. Between the trimmed V and J ends, which lost 3 bases and 6 bases, there was a span of 8 bases. The CDR3 here is CASSPRGYEKLFF. The CDR3 DNA sequence: TGTGCCAGCTCACCTAGGGGCTATGAAAAACTGTTTTTT.

This chain connects TRBV28 to TRBJ1-1; D gene uncertain. The CDR3 covers 16 residues. The V gene's germline CDR1 is MDHEN and CDR2 SYDVKM. V dropped 3 bases and J dropped 3 bases, with 17 bases sitting between them. CDR3 coding DNA: TGTGCCAGCAGTTTTTTGAGTCTACTGAGAGACACTGAAGCTTTCTTT. Its translation is CASSFLSLLRDTEAFF.

The genes are TRBV9 and TRBJ1-2; 7 nucleotides match TRBD1. In germline, CDR1 is SGDLS, CDR2 YYNGEE. CDR3 length: 16 amino acids. Trimming removed 0 bases from V and 2 bases from J; junction bases left unmatched: 7. The DNA for the CDR3 is TGTGCCAGCAGCGTAGATGGGGTGGGACAGAACTATGGCTACACCTTC. This gives the protein CASSVDGVGQNYGYTF.

This clone has just one count. This chain joins TRBV12-5 and TRBJ2-3; D gene uncertain. CDR1 is LGHNT and CDR2 is FRNRAP in the germline V gene. This CDR3 region has 14 residues. With 5 bases removed from V and 5 bases from J, the gap between germline ends came to 14 bases. The CDR3 DNA follows: TGTGCTAGTGGTCTCTCCCGACCGGGAGATACGCAGTATTTT. Translating it yields CASGLSRPGDTQYF.

J is TRBJ1-1 and V is TRBV10-3, with 8 bases that match TRBD1. Looked up from germline, CDR1 is ENHRY and CDR2 is SYGVKD. V shed 5 bases and J 4 bases; nucleotides not matched to a gene: 9. CDR3 length: 15 amino acids. Written as DNA, the CDR3 is TGTGCCATCAGTAAGGGACAGGCCTTGGGCACTGAAGCTTTCTTT. It is translated as CAISKGQALGTEAFF.

This clone was counted a single time. The genes are TRBV28 and TRBJ1-2, with D unresolved. V shed 7 bases and J shed 2 bases, with 8 bases lying between them. From germline, CDR1 is MDHEN and CDR2 SYDVKM. The CDR3 consists of 12 residues. In DNA form, the CDR3 reads TGTGCCAGCATTTCACAGAACTATGGCTACACCTTC. Translation gives CASISQNYGYTF.

V usage is TRBV5-4 and J usage is TRBJ1-1; no reliable D call. V lost 1 base and J 0 bases, leaving 16 bases between the germline ends. The CDR3 has 17 amino acids. Germline lookup yields CDR1 SGHNT and CDR2 YYREEE (reference sequence). The chain's CDR3 is CASSLLFAGDLNTEAFF. Here the CDR3 DNA reads TGTGCCAGCAGCTTGTTGTTCGCCGGAGACCTGAACACTGAAGCTTTCTTT. Using reference TRBV5-4 and TRBJ1-1 for the parts outside the CDR3, the full variable domain is ETGVTQSPTHLIKTRGQQVTLRCSSQSGHNTVSWYQQALGQGPQFIFQYYREEENGRGNFPPRFSGLQFPNYSSELNVNALELDDSALYLCASSLLFAGDLNTEAFFGQGTRLTVV.

J is TRBJ1-2 and V is TRBV18; 9 positions agree with TRBD1. This CDR3 spans 15 amino acids. The V and J ends lost 0 bases and 8 bases, in that order; junction bases with no gene match: 7. The V gene's germline CDR1 is KGHSH and CDR2 LQKENI. CDR3 sequence (DNA): TGTGCCAGCTCACCACCGTCCGACAGGGGGTTCGGCTACACCTTC. This encodes CASSPPSDRGFGYTF.

The chain uses TRBV28 and TRBJ2-7; TRBD2 agrees at 8 bases. V shed 6 bases, J shed 13 bases, and the junction held 11 bases outside the gene matches. The CDR3 extends over 12 amino acids. The germline CDR1 and CDR2 sequences are MDHEN and SYDVKM. CDR3 nucleotide sequence: TGTGCCAGCAGCCTAGCGGGTCAGGGAAGATACTTC. Translation gives CASSLAGQGRYF.

The chain is built from TRBV27 and TRBJ1-2; D might be TRBD1 (5 bases). Germline V gives CDR1 MNHEY, CDR2 SMNVEV (reference sequence). Between the trimmed V and J ends, which lost 0 bases and 4 bases, there was a span of 12 bases. The CDR3 length is 15 residues. CDR3 protein: CASSLSGAGSYGYTF. In nucleotides, the CDR3 is TGTGCCAGCAGTTTATCAGGGGCCGGGAGCTATGGCTACACCTTC.

This clone has a handful of counts. The chain links TRBV2 to TRBJ1-1; a weak D match, TRBD1 (5 bases). V gave up 4 bases and J gave up 4 bases, with 13 bases separating them. CDR3 size: 14 residues. The V gene's germline CDR1 is SNHLY and CDR2 FYNNEI. The CDR3 here is CASSAEGRGTEAFF. CDR3 nucleotide sequence: TGTGCCAGCAGTGCGGAAGGAAGGGGCACTGAAGCTTTCTTT.

The chain uses TRBV5-1 and TRBJ1-1; weak D call: TRBD1 (6 bases). The germline CDR1 and CDR2 sequences are SGHRS and YFSETQ. The CDR3 contains 17 residues. V was trimmed by 0 bases and J by 0 bases, leaving 15 bases between them. The CDR3, as DNA: TGCGCCAGCAGCTTGGTGGGGACCCCAGGGGTGAACACTGAAGCTTTCTTT. Translating gives CASSLVGTPGVNTEAFF.

A single count supports this clone. The chain is built from TRBV5-4 and TRBJ2-1; 12 bases are a match to TRBD2. Trimming removed 3 bases from V and 4 bases from J; junction bases left unmatched: 5. This CDR3 is 16 amino acids long. Germline loops: CDR1 SGHNT, CDR2 YYREEE (reference sequence). CDR3 DNA: TGTGCCAGCAGCTCACGGACTAGCGGGACTTACAATGAGCAGTTCTTC. It specifies CASSSRTSGTYNEQFF. Full variable domain (missing parts from reference TRBV5-4 and TRBJ2-1): ETGVTQSPTHLIKTRGQQVTLRCSSQSGHNTVSWYQQALGQGPQFIFQYYREEENGRGNFPPRFSGLQFPNYSSELNVNALELDDSALYLCASSSRTSGTYNEQFFGPGTRLTVL.

This clone appeared once. This chain joins TRBV18 and TRBJ2-5; 8 bases match TRBD2. Germline V gene sequence: CDR1 KGHSH, CDR2 LQKENI. Unmatched junction bases numbered 7, after V lost 0 bases and J lost 1 base. This CDR3 has 17 amino acids. The CDR3 spells CASSPPVGRDPQETQYF. CDR3 in DNA: TGTGCCAGCTCACCACCGGTCGGGAGGGACCCCCAAGAGACCCAGTACTTC.

The chain uses TRBV18 and TRBJ1-5, with a possible D match to TRBD1 (6 bases). CDR1 KGHSH and CDR2 LQKENI come from the germline V gene. V lost 5 bases, J lost 3 bases, and 17 bases lay in between. The CDR3 sequence is 16 residues long. The CDR3 DNA reads as TGTGCCAGCTCATCCACCTGGGCAGGGGACAATCAGCCCCAGCATTTT. It yields the protein CASSSTWAGDNQPQHF.

This rearrangement joins TRBV11-2 to TRBJ2-2, with a possible D match to TRBD1 (6 bases). In germline, CDR1 is SGHAT, CDR2 FQNNGV. The CDR3 runs 13 residues. V was shortened by 4 bases and J by 4 bases, with 7 bases between the two germline ends. The CDR3 region is CASSSGATGELFF. CDR3 sequence (DNA): TGTGCCAGCAGCTCAGGGGCCACCGGGGAGCTGTTTTTT. The full variable domain, rest sourced from reference TRBV11-2 and TRBJ2-2, is EAGVAQSPRYKIIEKRQSVAFWCNPISGHATLYWYQQILGQGPKLLIQFQNNGVVDDSQLPKDRFSAERLKGVDSTLKIQPAKLEDSAVYLCASSSGATGELFFGEGSRLTVL.

This chain links TRBV5-6 with TRBJ1-4, with D perhaps matching TRBD1 (5 bases). The CDR3 contains 19 residues. Trimming took off 4 bases at V and 0 bases at J, with 22 bases between the two ends. Germline CDR1 is SGHDT and CDR2 is YYEEEE. The chain's CDR3 is CASSPPEWGRYSTNEKLFF. The CDR3 DNA sequence: TGTGCCAGCAGCCCCCCCGAGTGGGGCCGATACTCAACTAATGAAAAACTGTTTTTT.

This chain links TRBV29-1 with TRBJ2-3; tentative D call: TRBD2 (6 bases). Germline-derived CDR1 and CDR2 are SQVTM and ANQGSEA. The length of the CDR3 is 15 residues. V lost 5 bases to trimming and J lost 7 bases, with 22 bases between them. This CDR3 is CSVPGTSVPGNTQYF. The CDR3 DNA reads as TGCAGCGTTCCCGGGACTTCAGTCCCGGGAAATACGCAGTATTTT.

This chain joins TRBV11-3 and TRBJ2-3, with 10 positions matching TRBD2. CDR1 is SGHNT and CDR2 is YENEEA in the germline V gene. The CDR3 is 17 residues long. Trimming removed 4 bases from V and 1 base from J; junction bases left unmatched: 8. The CDR3 bases are TGTGCCAGCAGCTCCCGGACTCTAGCGGGGGGCACAGATACGCAGTATTTT. Amino acid sequence: CASSSRTLAGGTDTQYF.

The chain uses TRBV7-6 and TRBJ1-1; TRBD1 aligns across 8 bases. The germline V gene has CDR1 SGHVS and CDR2 FNYEAQ. The CDR3 loop spans 15 amino acids. The junction had 5 bases not matched to a gene; V was cut back by 5 bases and J by 0 bases. CDR3 amino acids: CASSLRTGLNTEAFF. The CDR3 DNA is TGTGCCAGCAGCCTCAGGACAGGGCTGAACACTGAAGCTTTCTTT.

In regard to this clone: This CDR3 is also generated by other DNA sequences in the sample. The J gene is TRBJ1-1, the V gene TRBV5-1; 9 positions match TRBD1. With V trimmed by 4 bases and J by 0 bases, 1 base remained unmatched. The CDR3 runs 14 residues. Germline assignment: CDR1 SGHRS and CDR2 YFSETQ. As DNA, the CDR3 is TGCGCCAGCAGCGGACAGGGGATGAACACTGAAGCTTTCTTT. Translation: CASSGQGMNTEAFF.

The chain joins TRBV15 to TRBJ2-3; 7 bases align to TRBD2. The germline gives CDR1 LNHNV, CDR2 YYDKDF (reference sequence). The J segment lost 3 bases and the V segment lost 0 bases, leaving 9 bases of the junction unmatched. The CDR3 loop spans 17 amino acids. CDR3 nucleotides: TGTGCCACCAGCAGAGAACTAGCGCGCACCCCGACAGATACGCAGTATTTT. Its translation is CATSRELARTPTDTQYF.

The genes are TRBV28 and TRBJ1-1, with D uncertain. This CDR3 is 14 amino acids long. V was shortened by 1 base and J by 4 bases, with 10 bases between the two germline ends. CDR1 and CDR2 (germline): MDHEN, SYDVKM. In nucleotides, the CDR3 is TGTGCCAGCAGTTTATTGGAGGGCGGCACTGAAGCTTTCTTT. Its protein product is CASSLLEGGTEAFF.

The chain joins TRBV6-5 to TRBJ1-1; weak D call: TRBD1 (6 bases). The CDR3 is made up of 13 amino acids. Deletions cut 2 bases from V and 13 bases from J, with 17 bases between. Germline CDR1 and CDR2: MNHEY and SVGAGI. The chain's CDR3 is CASSYVGQRGSFF. CDR3 coding DNA: TGTGCCAGCAGTTACGTCGGACAGCGTGGGAGTTTCTTT.

The chain joins TRBV2 to TRBJ1-2; 9 bases map to TRBD1. CDR1 SNHLY and CDR2 FYNNEI come from the germline V gene. V shed 3 bases, J shed 5 bases, and the junction held 7 bases outside the gene matches. This CDR3 has 15 amino acids. In DNA form, the CDR3 reads TGTGCCAGCAGTGAGGTCCCCGGGACAGGGTATGGCTACACCTTC. Residues: CASSEVPGTGYGYTF.

The chain couples TRBV18 to TRBJ2-1; 8 bases agree with TRBD1. Germline-derived CDR1 and CDR2 are KGHSH and LQKENI. CDR3 length equals 15 residues. V dropped 3 bases and J dropped 3; count of bases not matched to a gene: 4. This CDR3 reads CASSPQGAVYNEQFF. CDR3 DNA sequence: TGTGCCAGCTCACCCCAGGGGGCAGTCTACAATGAGCAGTTCTTC.

This clone was recorded only once. The rearrangement uses TRBV4-1 and TRBJ2-7; D might be TRBD2 (6 bases). The germline gives CDR1 MGHRA, CDR2 YSYEKL. Deletions cut 4 bases from V and 7 bases from J, with 17 bases between. CDR3 size: 14 residues. Here the CDR3 reads CASSPGGIRGEQYV. The CDR3 region has the DNA TGCGCCAGCAGCCCTGGGGGAATACGGGGGGAGCAGTACGTC.

This clone came up a few times. The CDR3 protein is CASSLLGTGYLFSYTF. The CDR3 bases are TGTGCCAGCAGTTTATTGGGGACAGGGTACTTATTTAGCTACACCTTC. The chain uses TRBV27 and TRBJ1-2, with 9 bases fitting TRBD1. Germline V gives CDR1 MNHEY, CDR2 SMNVEV (reference sequence). V was pared by 1 base and J by 9 bases, with 12 bases of the junction left unmatched. CDR3 length equals 16 residues.

V usage is TRBV7-9 and J usage is TRBJ1-4, with no clear D. The CDR3 sequence is 14 residues long. Trimming cost V 3 bases and J 4 bases, with 9 bases left between them. From germline, CDR1 is SEHNR and CDR2 FQNEAQ (reference sequence). The DNA for the CDR3 is TGTGCCAGCAGCTTCAGTAACTATAATGAAAAACTGTTTTTT. Translated, it gives CASSFSNYNEKLFF.